This T cell receptor (beta chain) was profiled in a study of resident and recirculating memory T cells in vitiligo. Here immunoSEQ multiplex PCR was the method, and the copy in TCRdb shows in-frame clones only, minus some. The table has fewer than 85,000 clones, approximately 90% seen once. Trimming removed 3 bases from V and 3 bases from J, with 19 bases in between. CDR1 LNHDA and CDR2 SQIVND come from the germline V gene (reference sequence). There are 17 residues in the CDR3. The clonotype originates from a male donor with vitiligo. The chain uses TRBV19 and TRBJ2-3, with D possibly TRBD2 on 6 matching bases. The specimen was blood. DNA of the CDR3: TGTGCCAGTAGTATCCGGCGGGCGGGATTGAGAACAGATACGCAGTATTTT. This translates into CASSIRRAGLRTDTQYF. Full variable domain (rest looked up from reference TRBV19 and TRBJ2-3): DGGITQSPKYLFRKEGQNVTLSCEQNLNHDAMYWYRQDPGQGLRLIYYSQIVNDFQKGDIAEGYSVSREKKESFPLTVTSAQKNPTAFYLCASSIRRAGLRTDTQYFGPGTRLTVL.